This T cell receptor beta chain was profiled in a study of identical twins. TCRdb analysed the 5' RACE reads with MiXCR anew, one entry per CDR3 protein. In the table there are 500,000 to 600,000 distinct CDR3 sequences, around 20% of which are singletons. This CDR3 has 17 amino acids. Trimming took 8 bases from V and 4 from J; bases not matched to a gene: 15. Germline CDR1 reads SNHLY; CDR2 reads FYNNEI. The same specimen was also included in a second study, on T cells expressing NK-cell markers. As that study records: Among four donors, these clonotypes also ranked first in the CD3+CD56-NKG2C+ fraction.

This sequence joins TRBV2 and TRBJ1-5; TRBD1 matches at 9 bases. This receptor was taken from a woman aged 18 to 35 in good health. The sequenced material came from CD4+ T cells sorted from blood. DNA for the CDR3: TGTGCCAGCTCTACCGGGACAGGGTTAGTAGGGAATCAGCCCCAGCATTTT. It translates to CASSTGTGLVGNQPQHF.